One TCR beta chain is described in this entry. The data are from a study of CD8+CD57+ T cells in acquired aplastic anemia. Overall study context: Mean read depth for CD4+ cells from healthy donors was around 11 million.

With V trimmed by 3 bases and J by 2 bases, 4 bases remained unmatched. The germline CDR1 and CDR2 sequences are LNHNV and YYDKDF (reference sequence). The CDR3 sequence is 14 residues long. The study profiled TCR beta VDJ and CDR3 using genomic DNA as template. TCRdb re-called the reads through MiXCR, storing one row per CDR3 protein. Of tens of thousands of distinct CDR3 sequences listed, around 55% are singletons. The TCR originated in a human donor in good health, serving as a control. This sequence joins TRBV15 and TRBJ2-7, with 7 nucleotides matching TRBD1. The sample consisted of sorted CD4+, CD8+, or CD8+CD57+ T cells (not recorded which) from PBMCs. The CDR3 coding sequence is TGTGCCACCAGCAGGGAACAGGGGACCTACGAGCAGTACTTC. It codes for CATSREQGTYEQYF.